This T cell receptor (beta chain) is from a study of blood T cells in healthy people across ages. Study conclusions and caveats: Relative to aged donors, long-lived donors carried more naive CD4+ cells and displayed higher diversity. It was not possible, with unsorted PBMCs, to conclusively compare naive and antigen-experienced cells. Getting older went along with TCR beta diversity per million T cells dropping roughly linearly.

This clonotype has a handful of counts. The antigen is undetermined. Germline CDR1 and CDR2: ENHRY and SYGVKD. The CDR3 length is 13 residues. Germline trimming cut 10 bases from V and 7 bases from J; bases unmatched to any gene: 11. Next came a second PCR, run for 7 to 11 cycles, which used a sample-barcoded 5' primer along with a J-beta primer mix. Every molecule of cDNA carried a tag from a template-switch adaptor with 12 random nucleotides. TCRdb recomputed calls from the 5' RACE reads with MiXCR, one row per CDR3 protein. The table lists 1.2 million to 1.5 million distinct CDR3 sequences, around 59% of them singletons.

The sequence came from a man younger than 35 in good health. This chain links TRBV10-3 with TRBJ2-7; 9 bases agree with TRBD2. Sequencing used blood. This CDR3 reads CATQLAGAEEQYF. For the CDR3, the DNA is TGTGCCACCCAGTTAGCGGGAGCCGAGGAGCAGTACTTC.